This T cell receptor beta chain was sequenced in a study of CD8 T cells in Susac syndrome. Study-wide findings and caveats: The authors acknowledged that the study's TCR sequencing and HLA analysis involved relatively few individuals.

With respect to this clonotype: Antigen: not known.

CDR1 and CDR2 from the germline V gene are MNHNY and SVGAGI (reference sequence). The germline V and J ends were trimmed by 5 bases and 7 bases, with 14 bases remaining between them. CDR3 length equals 13 residues. Peripheral blood CD8+ and CD4+ T cells were profiled by TCR beta sequencing. The multiple sclerosis control cohort comprised treatment-naive individuals presenting with stable or active relapsing-remitting disease. With random hexamers, 0.5 to 1 ug RNA was reverse transcribed. Across 54 Vbeta and 13 Jbeta, immunoSEQ multiplex PCR amplified TCR beta CDR3. TCRdb redid the calling of the immunoSEQ multiplex PCR reads with MiXCR, one entry per CDR3 protein. The table records about 76,000 distinct CDR3 sequences, 75% to 95% of them present only once.

Sequencing was done on a sample of CD8+ T cells from PBMCs. The clonotype originates from a human donor with multiple sclerosis. This chain joins TRBV6-6 and TRBJ1-1; D remains unclear. The CDR3 here is CASSPTSWGEAFF. DNA of the CDR3: TGTGCCAGCAGTCCCACCAGCTGGGGTGAAGCTTTCTTT.